The sequence of this T cell receptor (beta chain) was determined in a study of regulatory T cells in long-lasting Graves disease. For the study at large: Those Graves' patients who were newly diagnosed had been on antithyroid drugs under 3 months.

This clonotype was picked up one time. Antigen unknown. Assembly of TCR beta libraries relied on iRepertoire HTBI primers together with Arm-PCR of CDR3 regions. TCRdb reprocessed the multiplex PCR reads with MiXCR, giving one entry per CDR3 protein. The table lists hundreds of thousands of distinct CDR3 sequences, approximately 12% of them singletons. This CDR3 spans 17 amino acids. Germline V gives CDR1 KGHSH, CDR2 LQKENI. V trimming: 2 bases; J trimming: 1 base; junction bases outside the gene matches: 9. Study-level points and caveats: Persistent patients shared more public clonotypes (2,741) than newly diagnosed patients (over 900).

Regarding time point: newly diagnosed GD, antithyroid drugs for less than 3 months. Preparation of the TCR library used RNA extracted from PBMCs. These data were also filed under a second study, of T cells in Graves' hyperthyroidism and ophthalmopathy.

The sequences come from peripheral blood mononuclear cells (PBMCs), collected at new diagnosis, from a patient treated with antithyroid drugs. The sequence was collected from a man aged 25-45 years with Graves disease. The chain joins TRBV18 to TRBJ1-2; 8 bases align to TRBD1. The CDR3 nucleotides read TGTGCCAGCTCACCAAGTCTACAGGGGGGGCGTAACTATGGCTACACCTTC. Its protein product is CASSPSLQGGRNYGYTF.